Below, 3 T cell receptor beta chains from the same sample are listed, as sequenced in a study of STAT5B mutations in CD4+ large granular lymphocyte leukemia (dated by TCRdb to between 2021 and 2024). The method behind the library was the immunoSEQ multiplex PCR assay. Entries here come from immuneACCESS through TCRdb and include only in-frame sequences with V and J called. Some clones fail to appear in such tables; in the studies checked, an unresolved V gene covers under half of the shortfall, and the cause of the remainder is unknown. This sample comprises nearly 30,000 clones, around four fifths of them detected only once. Approximately 6.2% of the sample is in the top ten clones. The source material was CD4+ T cells from blood buffy coats. All receptors derive from a human donor in good health.

This CDR3 reads CASSPRRVSPTNEKLFF. CDR3 in DNA: TGCGCCAGCAGCCCGCGCAGAGTAAGCCCAACTAATGAAAAACTGTTTTTT. This rearrangement joins TRBV5-1 to TRBJ1-4; no reliable D call. CDR1 is SGHRS, CDR2 YFSETQ, per germline. CDR3 length: 17 amino acids. Trimming removed 4 bases at V and 0 bases at J, with 16 bases between. Drawing the rest from reference TRBV5-1 and TRBJ1-4, the complete variable domain is KAGVTQTPRYLIKTRGQQVTLSCSPISGHRSVSWYQQTPGQGLQFLFEYFSETQRNKGNFPGRFSGRQFSNSRSEMNVSTLELGDSALYLCASSPRRVSPTNEKLFFGSGTQLSVL.

The V gene is TRBV19, the J gene TRBJ2-5; the match to TRBD2 covers 9 bases. This CDR3 is built from 15 residues. Germline V CDR1 and CDR2: LNHDA, SQIVND (reference sequence). Unmatched junction bases numbered 9, after V lost 4 bases and J lost 6 bases. The DNA for the CDR3 is TGTGCCAGTAGTACCCCCCGAGCGGGAGGACAGACCCAGTACTTC. It encodes CASSTPRAGGQTQYF.

The chain links TRBV10-2 to TRBJ1-1; 9 positions agree with TRBD1. Germline V gene lookup returns CDR1 WSHSY and CDR2 SAAADI. The ends lost 5 bases at V and 5 bases at J; junction bases unmatched: 9. The CDR3 sequence is 15 residues long. CDR3 coding DNA: TGCGCCAGCAGTCTAACAGGGGGCAGTGATACTGAAGCTTTCTTT. It translates to CASSLTGGSDTEAFF.